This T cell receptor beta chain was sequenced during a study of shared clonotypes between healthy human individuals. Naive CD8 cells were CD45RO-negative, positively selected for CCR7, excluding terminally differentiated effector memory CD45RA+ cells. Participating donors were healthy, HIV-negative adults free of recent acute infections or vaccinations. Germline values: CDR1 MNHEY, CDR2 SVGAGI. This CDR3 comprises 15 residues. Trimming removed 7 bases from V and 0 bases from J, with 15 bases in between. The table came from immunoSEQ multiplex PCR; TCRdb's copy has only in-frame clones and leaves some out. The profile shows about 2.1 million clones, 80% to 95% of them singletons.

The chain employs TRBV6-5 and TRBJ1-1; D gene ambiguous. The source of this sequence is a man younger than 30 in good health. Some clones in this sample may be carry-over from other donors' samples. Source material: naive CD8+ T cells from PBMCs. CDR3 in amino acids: CASIPAGGMNTEAFF. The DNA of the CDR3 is TGTGCCAGCATACCGGCCGGCGGAATGAACACTGAAGCTTTCTTT.